One sample yielded the 30 T cell receptor beta chains listed below, sequenced in a study of shared clonotypes between healthy human individuals. The table came from immunoSEQ multiplex PCR; TCRdb's copy has only in-frame clones and leaves some out. The sample includes roughly 1,600,000 clones, approximately 98.5% of them seen just once. Input material: naive CD4+ T cells sorted from blood. Subset here: CD45RA+ positively selected. Every receptor here comes from a young man in good health.

The rearrangement uses TRBV5-4 and TRBJ2-4; 7 nucleotides match TRBD1. The CDR3 has 16 residues. The trim removed 4 bases at V and 6 bases at J, leaving 13 bases unmatched. Germline V gene lookup returns CDR1 SGHNT and CDR2 YYREEE (reference sequence). The CDR3: CASSREQGPYLNIQYF. The CDR3 coding sequence is TGTGCCAGCAGCCGTGAACAGGGGCCCTACCTAAACATTCAGTACTTC.

The CDR3 loop is CASSLARGQGAYEQFF. The CDR3 DNA reads TGCGCCAGCAGCTTGGCTAGGGGACAGGGTGCGTATGAGCAGTTCTTC. The chain combines TRBV5-1 with TRBJ2-1; 9 bases match TRBD1. V gave up 0 bases and J gave up 8 bases; unmatched junction bases: 9. CDR3 length equals 16 residues. In germline, CDR1 is SGHRS, CDR2 YFSETQ.

V is TRBV29-1 and J is TRBJ2-7; tentatively, D is TRBD2 (6 bases). The CDR3 has 17 residues. Trimming removed 0 bases at V and 4 bases at J, with 22 bases between. CDR1 is SQVTM, CDR2 ANQGSEA, per germline. This CDR3 reads CSVEELGLAPRRYEQYF. The CDR3 nucleotides read TGCAGCGTTGAAGAATTGGGGCTAGCGCCAAGAAGATACGAGCAGTACTTC.

The chain has TRBV9 and TRBJ2-1; 7 bases align to TRBD1. Trimming removed 0 bases from V and 7 bases from J; junction bases left unmatched: 13. The CDR3 runs to 17 residues. Germline-derived CDR1 and CDR2 are SGDLS and YYNGEE. The CDR3 bases are TGTGCCAGCAGCGTAGACGGTGGGCAGGGGGTCCTTAATGAGCAGTTCTTC. Amino acids: CASSVDGGQGVLNEQFF.

The chain has TRBV5-1 and TRBJ2-5; 7 bases match TRBD2. Germline V gene lookup returns CDR1 SGHRS and CDR2 YFSETQ. V gave up 4 bases and J gave up 2 bases; unmatched junction bases: 5. The CDR3 has 14 amino acids. The CDR3, as DNA: TGCGCCAGCAGCGTTCCTAGCGGTCAAGAGACCCAGTACTTC. This codes for CASSVPSGQETQYF.

This chain connects TRBV29-1 to TRBJ2-7, with 9 bases matching TRBD2. CDR1 and CDR2 (germline): SQVTM, ANQGSEA. V gave up 3 bases and J gave up 4 bases; unmatched junction bases: 4. The CDR3 sequence is 13 residues long. Written as DNA, the CDR3 is TGCAGCGTTGACGTTGCGGGAGGGTACGAGCAGTACTTC. Its protein product is CSVDVAGGYEQYF.

V is TRBV28 and J is TRBJ2-5; D is unresolved. This CDR3 has 14 amino acids. Germline V gives CDR1 MDHEN, CDR2 SYDVKM. The ends were cut back, 5 bases at V and 5 bases at J, with 15 bases in the middle. CDR3 amino acids: CASSPKPERETQYF. In DNA, the CDR3 is TGTGCCAGCAGTCCCAAACCGGAACGGGAGACCCAGTACTTC.

This clone was counted a single time. DNA of the CDR3: TGCGCCAGCGGAGCCGGGACAGCCAACACCGGGGAGCTGTTTTTT. This sequence encodes CASGAGTANTGELFF. The chain recombines TRBV5-1 with TRBJ2-2; 7 bases are shared with TRBD1. Germline V CDR1 and CDR2: SGHRS, YFSETQ. V trimming: 7 bases; J trimming: 2 bases; junction bases outside the gene matches: 8. The CDR3 loop spans 15 amino acids.

The CDR3 coding sequence is TGTGCCAGCAGTGTTGTATCGGGGAGGGGAGGGGCGAATGAGCAGTTCTTC. Translating gives CASSVVSGRGGANEQFF. V and J are TRBV6-1 and TRBJ2-1; TRBD2 matches 7 bases. Germline loops: CDR1 MNHNS, CDR2 SASEGT. This CDR3 comprises 17 residues. With 4 bases clipped from V and 7 bases from J, the junction kept 16 bases outside the gene matches.

The chain combines TRBV28 with TRBJ2-7; D unresolved. Trimming left V 6 bases short and J 7 bases short, with 13 bases between. The CDR3 runs 12 residues. From germline, CDR1 is MDHEN and CDR2 SYDVKM. Here the CDR3 reads CASSPTGMEQYF. DNA of the CDR3: TGTGCCAGCAGCCCCACGGGCATGGAGCAGTACTTC. Full variable domain (remainder filled in from reference TRBV28 and TRBJ2-7): DVKVTQSSRYLVKRTGEKVFLECVQDMDHENMFWYRQDPGLGLRLIYFSYDVKMKEKGDIPEGYSVSREKKERFSLILESASTNQTSMYLCASSPTGMEQYFGPGTRLTVT.

J is TRBJ2-7 and V is TRBV4-2; TRBD2 might be the D (6 bases). Trimming took 1 base from V and 0 from J, leaving 13 bases between them. CDR1 is LGHNA and CDR2 is YNFKEQ in the germline V gene. The CDR3 totals 16 residues. The CDR3 bases are TGTGCCAGCAGCCAAGTCCCAGCGGGTAACTCCTACGAGCAGTACTTC. Its protein is CASSQVPAGNSYEQYF.

The J gene is TRBJ1-3, the V gene TRBV6-5, with 7 bases fitting TRBD1. This CDR3 has 15 amino acids. Germline CDR1 is MNHEY and CDR2 is SVGAGI. The ends lost 6 bases at V and 0 bases at J; junction bases unmatched: 5. The CDR3 is CASRRDSSSGNTIYF. As DNA, the CDR3 is TGTGCCAGCAGGCGGGACAGTAGCTCTGGAAACACCATATATTTT.

This chain joins TRBV27 and TRBJ2-1; D might be TRBD2 (6 bases). V was cut by 8 bases and J by 12 bases, with 14 bases left in between. The CDR3 extends over 11 amino acids. Germline CDR1 and CDR2: MNHEY and SMNVEV (reference sequence). The CDR3 region has the DNA TGTGCCAGCCCCCTGATCGGGGGGCAGTTCTTC. It is translated as CASPLIGGQFF.

The V gene is TRBV5-1, the J gene TRBJ2-5; 9 nucleotides line up with TRBD2. V dropped 4 bases and J dropped 1; count of bases not matched to a gene: 5. The CDR3 runs 15 residues. CDR1 is SGHRS and CDR2 is YFSETQ in the germline V gene. The CDR3 nucleotides are TGCGCCAGCAGCCTGGCGGGGGGGAGCCAAGAGACCCAGTACTTC. This encodes CASSLAGGSQETQYF. Filled out from reference TRBV5-1 and TRBJ2-5, the complete variable domain reads KAGVTQTPRYLIKTRGQQVTLSCSPISGHRSVSWYQQTPGQGLQFLFEYFSETQRNKGNFPGRFSGRQFSNSRSEMNVSTLELGDSALYLCASSLAGGSQETQYFGPGTRLLVL.

The chain couples TRBV7-6 to TRBJ2-5; TRBD2 agrees at 12 bases. The CDR3 contains 17 residues. After removal of 5 bases from V and 1 base from J, the junction contained 8 bases not matched to a gene. From germline, CDR1 is SGHVS and CDR2 FNYEAQ. CDR3 nucleotide sequence: TGTGCCAGCAGCCGTTATCGGACTAGCGGGACCCAAGAGACCCAGTACTTC. This gives the protein CASSRYRTSGTQETQYF. The variable domain in full, completed from reference TRBV7-6 and TRBJ2-5, reads GAGVSQSPRYKVTKRGQDVALRCDPISGHVSLYWYRQALGQGPEFLTYFNYEAQQDKSGLPNDRFSAERPEGSISTLTIQRTEQRDSAMYRCASSRYRTSGTQETQYFGPGTRLLVL.

The rearrangement links TRBV6-1 to TRBJ2-7; TRBD2 matches 16 bases. The CDR3 totals 15 residues. The germline CDR1 and CDR2 sequences are MNHNS and SASEGT. Trimming took 4 bases from V and 6 from J; bases not matched to a gene: 3. CDR3 amino acids: CASSGGLAGGPEQYF. CDR3 sequence (DNA): TGTGCCAGCAGTGGGGGACTAGCGGGAGGGCCCGAGCAGTACTTC.

CDR3 bases: TGTGCCAGCACCAAATTTACAGTGAACACTGAAGCTTTCTTT. The encoded protein is CASTKFTVNTEAFF. The rearrangement uses TRBV2 and TRBJ1-1; D gene uncertain. The CDR3 sequence is 14 residues long. The germline gives CDR1 SNHLY, CDR2 FYNNEI. Trimming stripped 7 bases from V and 0 bases from J, with 12 bases between. Together with reference TRBV2 and TRBJ1-1, the CDR3 gives the full variable domain: EPEVTQTPSHQVTQMGQEVILRCVPISNHLYFYWYRQILGQKVEFLVSFYNNEISEKSEIFDDQFSVERPDGSNFTLKIRSTKLEDSAMYFCASTKFTVNTEAFFGQGTRLTVV.

This clone appeared once. Other nucleotide sequences from this sample produce the same CDR3. This chain connects TRBV18 to TRBJ1-1; D call uncertain. The V end was cut by 2 bases, the J end by 0 bases, with 4 bases between. CDR3 size: 13 residues. Germline loops: CDR1 KGHSH, CDR2 LQKENI. The CDR3 nucleotides are TGTGCCAGCTCACCAGATCTGAACACTGAAGCTTTCTTT. It translates to CASSPDLNTEAFF.

The chain couples TRBV9 to TRBJ2-7, with D perhaps TRBD2 (5 bases). The CDR3 runs to 14 residues. V was cut by 4 bases and J by 6 bases, with 17 bases left in between. The germline CDR1 and CDR2 sequences are SGDLS and YYNGEE. The CDR3 protein is CASSPSRGLGEQYF. CDR3 nucleotides: TGTGCCAGCAGCCCCAGTAGAGGGTTAGGCGAGCAGTACTTC.

A note on this clone: Other DNA sequences from this sample encode an identical CDR3 as well. The rearrangement joins TRBV29-1 to TRBJ1-2; tentatively, D is TRBD1 (5 bases). The CDR3 covers 11 residues. V was cut by 4 bases and J by 3 bases, with 6 bases left in between. The germline CDR1 and CDR2 sequences are SQVTM and ANQGSEA. The chain's CDR3 is CSVVGDYGYTF. The DNA for the CDR3 is TGCAGCGTTGTGGGGGACTATGGCTACACCTTC.

The chain combines TRBV5-1 with TRBJ2-1; maybe TRBD2 (5 bases). The CDR3 is 15 residues long. V lost 7 bases, J lost 2 bases, and 16 bases lay in between. The V gene's germline CDR1 is SGHRS and CDR2 YFSETQ. This CDR3 reads CASAPSGRTYNEQFF. In DNA form, the CDR3 reads TGCGCCAGCGCCCCATCGGGGAGAACCTACAATGAGCAGTTCTTC.

This clone was picked up one time. This rearrangement joins TRBV12-2 to TRBJ2-1; the table's D call of TRBD2 was not tested on the DNA. TRBV12-2 is described as a pseudogene. The CDR3 covers 19 residues. In DNA, the CDR3 is TGTGCAAGTCGCCTAGAACGCTACGAGCGGGAAGCCTTTTACAATGAGCAGTTCTTC. This sequence encodes CASRLERYEREAFYNEQFF.

The rearrangement uses TRBV7-8 and TRBJ2-3, with 7 nucleotides matching TRBD2. Germline assignment: CDR1 SGHVS and CDR2 FQNEAQ. The CDR3 contains 17 residues. With 5 bases clipped from V and 2 bases from J, the junction kept 13 bases outside the gene matches. Written as DNA, the CDR3 is TGTGCCAGCAGCCCCGCGGTAAGCGGGATACACACAGATACGCAGTATTTT. Translating it yields CASSPAVSGIHTDTQYF.

The chain employs TRBV29-1 and TRBJ1-1; TRBD1 agrees at 9 bases. There are 14 residues in the CDR3. V lost 7 bases to trimming and J lost 1 base; unmatched junction nucleotides: 7. CDR1 and CDR2 (germline): SQVTM, ANQGSEA. In DNA, the CDR3 is TGCAGCGGCCGAACAGGGGGCGCGAACACTGAAGCTTTCTTT. This sequence encodes CSGRTGGANTEAFF.

The J gene is TRBJ1-1, the V gene TRBV18; D unresolved. CDR1 KGHSH and CDR2 LQKENI come from the germline V gene. The length of the CDR3 is 15 residues. V dropped 6 bases and J dropped 6 bases, with 20 bases sitting between them. CDR3 DNA: TGTGCCAGCTCTCCTTCGGGCACTGGCTACGCTGAAGCTTTCTTT. Translating it yields CASSPSGTGYAEAFF.

The chain employs TRBV11-2 and TRBJ2-1, with D possibly called TRBD1 or TRBD2 (5 bases each). Trimming cost V 2 bases and J 1 base, with 9 bases left between them. This CDR3 is built from 15 residues. Germline assignment: CDR1 SGHAT and CDR2 FQNNGV. CDR3 in amino acids: CASSLPRGSYNEQFF. The CDR3 coding sequence is TGTGCCAGCAGCTTACCGAGGGGTTCCTACAATGAGCAGTTCTTC.

This rearrangement joins TRBV18 to TRBJ2-7; TRBD1 agrees at 11 bases. CDR3 length equals 15 residues. Germline-derived CDR1 and CDR2 are KGHSH and LQKENI. V was pared by 1 base and J by 7 bases, with 6 bases of the junction left unmatched. CDR3 residues: CASSPRRDRGDEQYF. For the CDR3, the DNA is TGTGCCAGCTCACCACGCCGGGACAGGGGGGATGAGCAGTACTTC.

This clone was found once. The rearrangement links TRBV7-8 to TRBJ2-7, with D possibly being TRBD2 (5 bases). The V end was cut by 5 bases, the J end by 0 bases, with 17 bases between. The CDR3 extends over 16 amino acids. CDR1 and CDR2 from the germline V gene are SGHVS and FQNEAQ. Here the CDR3 reads CASSPRGAANSYEQYF. Written as DNA, the CDR3 is TGTGCCAGCAGCCCCCGGGGAGCGGCAAACTCCTACGAGCAGTACTTC.

The V gene is TRBV18, the J gene TRBJ2-5, with D perhaps matching TRBD2 (5 bases). The CDR3 has 15 amino acids. V shed 1 base and J shed 5 bases, with 14 bases lying between them. The V gene's germline CDR1 is KGHSH and CDR2 LQKENI. CDR3 in DNA: TGTGCCAGCTCACCACTCGCAAATACTAGGGAGACCCAGTACTTC. Protein: CASSPLANTRETQYF. Using reference TRBV18 and TRBJ2-5 for the parts outside the CDR3, the full variable domain is NAGVMQNPRHLVRRRGQEARLRCSPMKGHSHVYWYRQLPEEGLKFMVYLQKENIIDESGMPKERFSAEFPKEGPSILRIQQVVRGDSAAYFCASSPLANTRETQYFGPGTRLLVL.

CDR3 nucleotides: TGTGCCAGCAGCTCCCGAGACTACCTTAATGAGCAGTTCTTC. Amino acid sequence: CASSSRDYLNEQFF. This sequence joins TRBV5-8 and TRBJ2-1, with TRBD2 as a possible D gene (5 bases). V was shortened by 3 bases and J by 7 bases, with 14 bases between the two germline ends. Germline V gene sequence: CDR1 SGHTS, CDR2 YDEGEE. The CDR3 runs 14 residues.